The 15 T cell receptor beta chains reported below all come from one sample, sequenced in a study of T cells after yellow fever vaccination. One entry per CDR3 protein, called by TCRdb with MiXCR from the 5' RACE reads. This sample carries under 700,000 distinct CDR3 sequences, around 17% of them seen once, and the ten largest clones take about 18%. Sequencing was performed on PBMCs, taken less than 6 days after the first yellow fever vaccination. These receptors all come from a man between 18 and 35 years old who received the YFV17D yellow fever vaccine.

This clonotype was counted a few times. As DNA, the CDR3 is TGTGCCAGCAGTCTCGGACAGGGGGGGGGTGAAAAACTGTTTTTT. Its translation: CASSLGQGGGEKLFF. V gene TRBV12-3 or TRBV12-4 combines with J gene TRBJ1-4; TRBD1 aligns across 10 bases. This CDR3 region has 15 residues. The J segment lost 7 bases and the V segment lost 5 bases, leaving 7 bases of the junction unmatched.

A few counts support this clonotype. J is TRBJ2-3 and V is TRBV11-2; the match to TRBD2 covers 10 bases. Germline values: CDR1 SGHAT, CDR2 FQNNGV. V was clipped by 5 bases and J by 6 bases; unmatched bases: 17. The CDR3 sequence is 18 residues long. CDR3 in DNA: TGTGCCAGCAGCCCCCCCCAACGAGCGGGGGGGCGTTCGGATACGCAGTATTTT. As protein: CASSPPQRAGGRSDTQYF.

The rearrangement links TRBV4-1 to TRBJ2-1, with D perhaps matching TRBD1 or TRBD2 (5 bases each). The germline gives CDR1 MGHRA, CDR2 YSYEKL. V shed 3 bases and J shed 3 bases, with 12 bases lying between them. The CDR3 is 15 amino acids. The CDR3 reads CASSHGPGLYNEQFF. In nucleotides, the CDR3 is TGCGCCAGCAGCCACGGACCGGGGCTCTACAATGAGCAGTTCTTC.

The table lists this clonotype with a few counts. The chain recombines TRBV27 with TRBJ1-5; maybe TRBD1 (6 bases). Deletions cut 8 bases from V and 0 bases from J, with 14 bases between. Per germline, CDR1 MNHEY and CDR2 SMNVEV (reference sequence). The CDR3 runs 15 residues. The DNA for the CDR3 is TGTGCCAGCGCCCGAGGGGGGTATAGCAATCAGCCCCAGCATTTT. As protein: CASARGGYSNQPQHF.

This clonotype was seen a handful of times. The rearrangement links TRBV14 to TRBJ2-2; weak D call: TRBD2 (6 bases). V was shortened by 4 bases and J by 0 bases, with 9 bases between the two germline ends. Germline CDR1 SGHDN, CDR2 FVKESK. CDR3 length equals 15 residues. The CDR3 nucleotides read TGTGCCAGCAGCCGGGGACTTCCGAACACCGGGGAGCTGTTTTTT. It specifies CASSRGLPNTGELFF.

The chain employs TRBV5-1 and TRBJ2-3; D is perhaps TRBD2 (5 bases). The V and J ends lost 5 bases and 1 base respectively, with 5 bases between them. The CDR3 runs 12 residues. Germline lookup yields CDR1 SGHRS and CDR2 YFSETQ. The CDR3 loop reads CASREGTDTQYF. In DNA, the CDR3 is TGCGCCAGCAGGGAGGGCACAGATACGCAGTATTTT.

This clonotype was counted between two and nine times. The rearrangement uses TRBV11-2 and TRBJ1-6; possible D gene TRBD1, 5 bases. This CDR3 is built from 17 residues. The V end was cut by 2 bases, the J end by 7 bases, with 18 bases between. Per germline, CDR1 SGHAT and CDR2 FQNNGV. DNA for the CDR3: TGTGCCAGCAGCTTAAACGACAGTCCCGTAAAAAATTCACCCCTCCACTTT. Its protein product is CASSLNDSPVKNSPLHF. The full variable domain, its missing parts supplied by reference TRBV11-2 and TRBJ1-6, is EAGVAQSPRYKIIEKRQSVAFWCNPISGHATLYWYQQILGQGPKLLIQFQNNGVVDDSQLPKDRFSAERLKGVDSTLKIQPAKLEDSAVYLCASSLNDSPVKNSPLHFGNGTRLTVT.

CDR3 region: CASSRSFSLIVEQFF. CDR3 in DNA: TGCGCCAGCAGCCGGTCCTTTTCGTTGATAGTTGAGCAGTTCTTC. The genes are TRBV4-1 and TRBJ2-1; D gene uncertain. The CDR3 is made up of 15 amino acids. Trimming cost V 4 bases and J 9 bases, with 19 bases left between them. Looked up from germline, CDR1 is MGHRA and CDR2 is YSYEKL.

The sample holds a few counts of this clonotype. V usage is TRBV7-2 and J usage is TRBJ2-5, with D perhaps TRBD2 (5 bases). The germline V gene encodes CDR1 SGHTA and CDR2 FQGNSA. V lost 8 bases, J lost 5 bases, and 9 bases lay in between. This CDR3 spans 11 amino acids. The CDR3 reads CASAQRETQYF. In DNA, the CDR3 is TGTGCCAGCGCCCAGCGGGAGACCCAGTACTTC.

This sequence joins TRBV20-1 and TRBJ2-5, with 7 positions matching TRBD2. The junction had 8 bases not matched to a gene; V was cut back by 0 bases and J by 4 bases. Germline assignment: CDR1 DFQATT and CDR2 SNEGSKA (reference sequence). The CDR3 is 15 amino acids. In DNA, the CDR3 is TGCAGTGCTAGAGAGGGAGCGGGGCCCGGAGAGACCCAGTACTTC. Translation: CSAREGAGPGETQYF.

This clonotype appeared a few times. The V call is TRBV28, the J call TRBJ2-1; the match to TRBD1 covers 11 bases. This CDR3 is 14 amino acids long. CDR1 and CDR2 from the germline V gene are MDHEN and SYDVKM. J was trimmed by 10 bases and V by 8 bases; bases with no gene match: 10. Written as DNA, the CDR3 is TGTGCCAGCTCTCGCCGGACAGGGGGCTTCGAGCAGTTCTTC. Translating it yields CASSRRTGGFEQFF.

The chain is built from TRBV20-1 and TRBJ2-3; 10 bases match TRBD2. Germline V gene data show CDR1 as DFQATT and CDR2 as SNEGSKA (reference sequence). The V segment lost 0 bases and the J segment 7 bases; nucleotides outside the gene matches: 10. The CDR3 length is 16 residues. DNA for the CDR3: TGCAGTGCTAGAGATAACGAAAGCGGGGGGGTTTATACGCAGTATTTT. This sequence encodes CSARDNESGGVYTQYF.

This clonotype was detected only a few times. The CDR3 is CASSLVPRGRGTDTQYF. CDR3 DNA sequence: TGTGCCAGCAGCTTGGTCCCCAGGGGCCGCGGCACAGATACGCAGTATTTT. The chain couples TRBV7-2 to TRBJ2-3; D might be TRBD1 (6 bases). The V gene lost 3 bases and the J gene lost 1 base, with 17 bases spanning the gap. Germline CDR1 reads SGHTA; CDR2 reads FQGNSA. The CDR3 runs to 17 residues.

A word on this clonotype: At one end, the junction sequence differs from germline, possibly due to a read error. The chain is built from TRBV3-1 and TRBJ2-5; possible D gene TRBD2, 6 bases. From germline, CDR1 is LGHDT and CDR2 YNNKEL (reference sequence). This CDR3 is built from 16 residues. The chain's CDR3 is CASSQDIPSEKESQYF. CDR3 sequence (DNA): TGTGCCAGCAGCCAAGATATCCCTAGCGAAAAAGAGTCCCAGTACTTC.

The CDR3 region has the DNA TGTGCCAGCAGCCTACCACCGACAGGGACAACCGGGGAGCTGTTTTTT. Amino acids: CASSLPPTGTTGELFF. This chain links TRBV7-9 with TRBJ2-2; 7 positions match TRBD1. The germline gives CDR1 SEHNR, CDR2 FQNEAQ (reference sequence). The CDR3 consists of 16 residues. Germline trimming cut 5 bases from V and 5 bases from J; bases unmatched to any gene: 11.